The T cell receptor beta chain described here comes from a study of neurological immune-mediated disorders. Germline CDR1 LNHNV, CDR2 YYDKDF (reference sequence). CDR3 length: 15 amino acids. The ends lost 0 bases at V and 5 bases at J; junction bases unmatched: 1. Unsorted libraries were derived from 2 million PBMCs stored at -80 C. This clonotype occurred many times. 5'RACE generated cDNA with 10-nucleotide random UMIs. Sequencing of 15-18 subjects in each run yielded over 180 million TCR-beta sequences. TCRdb ran MiXCR on the 5' RACE reads and lists one entry per CDR3 protein. The sample contains about 59,000 distinct CDR3 sequences, about 12% of which appear only once.

Sequenced: PBMCs. This TCR was recovered from a woman aged 55-70 years with HTLV-1-associated myelopathy (HAM/TSP). The genes are TRBV15 and TRBJ2-1; TRBD2 aligns across 10 bases. The CDR3 spells CATSRDGLADNEQFF. The CDR3 DNA reads as TGTGCCACCAGCAGAGATGGACTAGCGGACAATGAGCAGTTCTTC. The full variable domain, completed using reference TRBV15 and TRBJ2-1, is DAMVIQNPRYQVTQFGKPVTLSCSQTLNHNVMYWYQQKSSQAPKLLFHYYDKDFNNEADTPDNFQSRRPNTSFCFLDIRSPGLGDTAMYLCATSRDGLADNEQFFGPGTRLTVL.